This entry lists 21 T cell receptor beta chains sequenced from one sample in a study of blood T cells in healthy people across ages. A J-beta primer mix and a sample-barcoded 5' primer were used in a second PCR of roughly 6 to 12 cycles. In TCRdb, the 5' RACE reads were re-called with MiXCR into one record per CDR3 protein. The table includes around 780,000 distinct CDR3 sequences, more than 55% detected once. The sample comprised blood. The source of these receptors is a man between 40 and 49 years old in good health.

The chain links TRBV20-1 to TRBJ2-3; 8 nucleotides align to TRBD2. Germline CDR1 reads DFQATT; CDR2 reads SNEGSKA (reference sequence). This CDR3 region has 13 residues. Unmatched junction bases numbered 6, after V lost 3 bases and J lost 7 bases. This chain's CDR3 is CSARWTSIYTQYF. CDR3 coding DNA: TGCAGTGCTAGGTGGACTAGCATTTATACGCAGTATTTT.

This clonotype has a count of ten or more. This sequence joins TRBV30 and TRBJ1-2; D gene uncertain. The germline gives CDR1 GTSNPN, CDR2 SVGIG (reference sequence). V shed 3 bases and J shed 4 bases, with 9 bases lying between them. The CDR3 extends over 12 amino acids. CDR3 sequence: CAWRVPPYGYTF. As DNA, the CDR3 is TGTGCCTGGAGGGTGCCCCCCTATGGCTACACCTTC.

The rearrangement joins TRBV7-8 to TRBJ2-7; maybe TRBD2 (6 bases). CDR1 and CDR2 from the germline V gene are SGHVS and FQNEAQ. This CDR3 is built from 16 residues. V was clipped by 5 bases and J by 2 bases, with 19 bases between them. CDR3 sequence: CASSHRAGPGTYEQYF. In DNA form, the CDR3 reads TGTGCCAGCAGCCACCGGGCGGGACCCGGGACCTACGAGCAGTACTTC.

CDR3: CASSRTGRFSYEQYF. In DNA form, the CDR3 reads TGTGCCAGCAGCCGGACAGGACGGTTTTCCTACGAGCAGTACTTC. The V and J genes are TRBV5-5 and TRBJ2-7; 7 bases fit TRBD1. Germline values: CDR1 SGHKS, CDR2 YYEKEE (reference sequence). The CDR3 totals 15 residues. After removal of 4 bases from V and 1 base from J, the junction contained 8 bases not matched to a gene.

The rearrangement links TRBV5-1 to TRBJ2-5; D unclear. V was cut by 0 bases and J by 1 base, with 19 bases left in between. The germline V gene has CDR1 SGHRS and CDR2 YFSETQ. This CDR3 comprises 18 residues. The CDR3 protein is CASSLALSVSIVQETQYF. The CDR3, as DNA: TGCGCCAGCAGCTTGGCCCTTTCAGTTTCGATTGTCCAAGAGACCCAGTACTTC.

This clonotype has a handful of counts. The rearrangement links TRBV13 to TRBJ1-1; D uncertain. This CDR3 has 13 residues. Germline CDR1 PRHDT, CDR2 FYEKMQ (reference sequence). Trimming removed 5 bases at V and 9 bases at J, with 16 bases between. CDR3: CASSTLMEGQAFF. DNA of the CDR3: TGTGCCAGCAGCACCCTGATGGAGGGCCAAGCTTTCTTT. Combining the CDR3 with reference TRBV13 and TRBJ1-1 gives the whole variable domain AAGVIQSPRHLIKEKRETATLKCYPIPRHDTVYWYQQGPGQDPQFLISFYEKMQSDKGSIPDRFSAQQFSDYHSELNMSSLELGDSALYFCASSTLMEGQAFFGQGTRLTVV.

The chain combines TRBV6-1 with TRBJ2-6; D is perhaps TRBD1 or TRBD2 (5 bases each). The CDR3 contains 14 residues. Germline V lookup: CDR1 MNHNS, CDR2 SASEGT. Trimming cost V 2 bases and J 11 bases, with 13 bases left between them. The CDR3 loop is CASSELRGRDVLTF. The CDR3, as DNA: TGTGCCAGCAGTGAACTGAGGGGAAGGGACGTCCTGACTTTC.

The genes are TRBV2 and TRBJ1-1; D is unresolved. Trimming stripped 0 bases from V and 4 bases from J, with 9 bases between. Germline CDR1 reads SNHLY; CDR2 reads FYNNEI. CDR3 length equals 14 residues. The CDR3 is CASSEARRATEAFF. CDR3 bases: TGTGCCAGCAGTGAAGCGAGAAGGGCCACTGAAGCTTTCTTT.

The rearrangement links TRBV25-1 to TRBJ2-7; D call uncertain. Germline assignment: CDR1 MGHDK and CDR2 SYGVNS. The CDR3 length is 11 residues. Trimming pared 5 bases from V and 3 bases from J, leaving 5 bases between. CDR3 nucleotides: TGTGCCAGCAGTAACATCTACGAGCAGTACTTC. Translating gives CASSNIYEQYF.

This clonotype was recorded a few times. This rearrangement joins TRBV12-3 or TRBV12-4 to TRBJ1-5; D may be TRBD1 (5 bases). The ends were cut back, 8 bases at V and 7 bases at J, with 18 bases in the middle. This CDR3 region has 14 residues. CDR3 sequence reads: CASVRSGVTQPQHF. The CDR3 coding sequence is TGTGCCAGCGTGCGGTCGGGGGTGACCCAGCCCCAGCATTTT.

The chain is built from TRBV20-1 and TRBJ1-1; a weak D match, TRBD1 (5 bases). The CDR3 sequence is 13 residues long. The V and J ends lost 6 bases and 2 bases respectively, with 13 bases between them. Germline CDR1 DFQATT, CDR2 SNEGSKA (reference sequence). The CDR3 here is CSAHGRGNTEAFF. The CDR3 DNA sequence: TGCAGTGCGCACGGGAGGGGAAACACTGAAGCTTTCTTT.

The chain carries TRBV29-1 and TRBJ2-7; D gene unclear. This CDR3 has 13 amino acids. Trimming removed 1 base from V and 4 bases from J, with 11 bases in between. CDR1 and CDR2 (germline): SQVTM, ANQGSEA. CDR3 in amino acids: CSVEATFGYEQYF. In DNA, the CDR3 is TGCAGCGTTGAAGCTACCTTCGGATACGAGCAGTACTTC.

This clonotype has only a few counts. The chain joins TRBV7-2 to TRBJ2-5; 9 bases agree with TRBD2. The CDR3 totals 16 residues. J gave up 3 bases and V 2 bases, and 7 bases lay outside the gene matches. Germline CDR1 SGHTA, CDR2 FQGNSA. CDR3 sequence (DNA): TGTGCCAGCAGCTTATTATCTGCGGGAGGGGAAGAGACCCAGTACTTC. It translates to CASSLLSAGGEETQYF.

The chain links TRBV4-2 to TRBJ2-4; D unresolved. TRBJ2-7 explains the end of the DNA better; the J call may be wrong. CDR1 and CDR2 from the germline V gene are LGHNA and YNFKEQ. The CDR3 totals 17 residues. The CDR3 coding sequence is TGTGCCAGCAGCCAAGATCGGAACAGTCCTTTAACCTACGAGCAGTACTTC. Translated: CASSQDRNSPLTYEQYF.

The chain uses TRBV6-2 or TRBV6-3 and TRBJ1-1; possible D gene TRBD1, 5 bases. The CDR3 contains 14 residues. V was cut by 9 bases and J by 1 base, with 15 bases left in between. Germline V CDR1 and CDR2: MNHEY, SVGEGT. The CDR3 coding sequence is TGTGCCAGTACCGTGGGACCGCCGAACACTGAAGCTTTCTTT. This translates into CASTVGPPNTEAFF.

This chain links TRBV7-9 with TRBJ2-7, with D hard to call. With 3 bases removed from V and 3 bases from J, the gap between germline ends came to 9 bases. CDR1 and CDR2 from the germline V gene are SEHNR and FQNEAQ (reference sequence). The CDR3 consists of 13 residues. CDR3 sequence: CASSFSGIYEQYF. Written as DNA, the CDR3 is TGTGCCAGCAGCTTCTCCGGCATCTACGAGCAGTACTTC.

In this sample, this clonotype turned up once. The chain carries TRBV28 and TRBJ2-1; the D is unclear. V shed 3 bases and J shed 5 bases, with 11 bases lying between them. The CDR3 runs to 14 residues. The germline V gene encodes CDR1 MDHEN and CDR2 SYDVKM. The DNA for the CDR3 is TGTGCCAGCAGTTTGGCCGGGTATAACAATGAGCAGTTCTTC. Amino acids: CASSLAGYNNEQFF.

This chain joins TRBV28 and TRBJ1-2; D is unresolved. The CDR3 covers 13 residues. Germline V lookup: CDR1 MDHEN, CDR2 SYDVKM. Trimming cost V 6 bases and J 6 bases, with 14 bases left between them. The DNA for the CDR3 is TGTGCCAGCAGACGCTTAAATTGGAATGGCTACACCTTC. Its translation: CASRRLNWNGYTF.

This chain connects TRBV5-1 to TRBJ1-4, with unresolved D. The germline V and J ends were trimmed by 4 bases and 0 bases, with 10 bases remaining between them. CDR3 length equals 15 residues. The germline CDR1 and CDR2 sequences are SGHRS and YFSETQ. The CDR3 sequence is CASSETQATNEKLFF. In DNA form, the CDR3 reads TGCGCCAGCAGCGAGACCCAGGCAACTAATGAAAAACTGTTTTTT.

J is TRBJ2-7 and V is TRBV27; TRBD2 is a possible D gene (5 bases). Trimming took off 6 bases at V and 4 bases at J, with 13 bases between the two ends. CDR3 length: 13 residues. Looked up from germline, CDR1 is MNHEY and CDR2 is SMNVEV (reference sequence). The CDR3 spells CASSPNSVYEQYF. In DNA form, the CDR3 reads TGTGCCAGCAGCCCCAATAGCGTATACGAGCAGTACTTC.

The chain carries TRBV20-1 and TRBJ2-7; D may correspond to TRBD1 or TRBD2 (5 bases each). Germline assignment: CDR1 DFQATT and CDR2 SNEGSKA (reference sequence). V lost 1 base to trimming and J lost 2 bases, with 21 bases between them. The CDR3 runs to 17 residues. CDR3 nucleotide sequence: TGCAGTGCTAGAGGGGGGTCGGCGGGCGGAGTGGCCTACGAGCAGTACTTC. Protein: CSARGGSAGGVAYEQYF.